Presented here are 20 T cell receptor beta chains from one specimen sequenced in a study of technical replicates of blood from a handful of donors. Repertoires were generated with immunoSEQ multiplex PCR, while TCRdb's copy carries only in-frame clones and drops some. The sample has 70,000 to 80,000 clones; just under 97% are singletons. Sequenced material: T cells isolated from PBMCs. These receptors were obtained from a human donor in good health.

Only one count was recorded for this clone. This sequence joins TRBV29-1 and TRBJ1-2; 7 nucleotides match TRBD1. Germline V gene lookup returns CDR1 SQVTM and CDR2 ANQGSEA. The length of the CDR3 is 13 residues. J was trimmed by 8 bases and V by 0 bases; bases with no gene match: 6. This CDR3 is CSVEDRTGEGYTF. CDR3 DNA: TGCAGCGTTGAAGACCGGACAGGAGAAGGCTACACCTTC.

The CDR3 here is CASSSHRGNTGELFF. In nucleotides, the CDR3 is TGTGCCAGCAGCTCCCACAGGGGGAACACCGGGGAGCTGTTTTTT. The rearrangement joins TRBV7-8 to TRBJ2-2, with 7 bases that match TRBD1. V lost 4 bases and J lost 1; bases outside the gene matches: 3. CDR1 SGHVS and CDR2 FQNEAQ come from the germline V gene. This CDR3 comprises 15 residues.

This chain joins TRBV27 and TRBJ1-1; D is uncertain. Germline V gene lookup returns CDR1 MNHEY and CDR2 SMNVEV (reference sequence). Trimming stripped 3 bases from V and 2 bases from J, with 7 bases between. The CDR3 is 13 amino acids. The CDR3 DNA reads TGTGCCAGCAGTTTTGAGGGAAACACTGAAGCTTTCTTT. Protein product: CASSFEGNTEAFF.

The V call is TRBV6-6, the J call TRBJ2-3, with TRBD2 as a possible D gene (6 bases). Germline CDR1 and CDR2: MNHNY and SVGAGI (reference sequence). Trimming stripped 2 bases from V and 0 bases from J, with 12 bases between. The CDR3 runs 16 residues. Here the CDR3 reads CASSYEAGSSTDTQYF. DNA for the CDR3: TGTGCCAGCAGTTACGAGGCGGGGTCTAGCACAGATACGCAGTATTTT.

The genes are TRBV6-6 and TRBJ1-3; TRBD1 matches at 8 bases. CDR1 and CDR2 (germline): MNHNY, SVGAGI (reference sequence). CDR3 size: 16 residues. V was clipped by 4 bases and J by 4 bases; unmatched bases: 9. CDR3 amino acids: CASSSGQGIGGNTIYF. The CDR3 nucleotides read TGTGCCAGCAGTTCAGGACAGGGCATAGGCGGAAACACCATATATTTT.

The V and J genes are TRBV28 and TRBJ1-1, with 9 bases that match TRBD1. Germline V lookup: CDR1 MDHEN, CDR2 SYDVKM. V lost 6 bases to trimming and J lost 10 bases; unmatched junction nucleotides: 12. CDR3 size: 14 residues. The CDR3 loop is CASSLGQGPPRAFF. The CDR3, as DNA: TGTGCCAGCAGCCTGGGACAGGGCCCACCCCGAGCTTTCTTT.

This clone was seen just once. V gene TRBV9 combines with J gene TRBJ1-3, with D perhaps TRBD1 (5 bases). The CDR3 spans 14 residues. V shed 4 bases and J shed 6 bases, with 14 bases lying between them. Germline-derived CDR1 and CDR2 are SGDLS and YYNGEE. CDR3 region: CASSPQGNENTIYF. CDR3 in DNA: TGTGCCAGCAGCCCTCAGGGAAATGAAAACACCATATATTTT. Based on the CDR3 plus reference TRBV9 and TRBJ1-3, the full variable domain is DSGVTQTPKHLITATGQRVTLRCSPRSGDLSVYWYQQSLDQGLQFLIQYYNGEERAKGNILERFSAQQFPDLHSELNLSSLELGDSALYFCASSPQGNENTIYFGEGSWLTVV.

The V and J genes are TRBV6-4 and TRBJ2-3; D possibly corresponds to TRBD2 (6 bases). CDR3 length equals 14 residues. CDR1 and CDR2 (germline): MRHNA, SNTAGT. Trimming shortened V by 3 bases and J by 6 bases, and 13 bases separated the two germline ends. The CDR3 reads CASSEREALDTQYF. The DNA for the CDR3 is TGTGCCAGCAGTGAAAGGGAGGCCCTGGATACGCAGTATTTT.

This rearrangement joins TRBV14 to TRBJ1-1, with D hard to call. The CDR3 contains 15 residues. Trimming removed 2 bases at V and 0 bases at J, with 10 bases between. Germline CDR1 SGHDN, CDR2 FVKESK. The CDR3 is CASSQLARMNTEAFF. CDR3 DNA: TGTGCCAGCAGCCAATTAGCCCGGATGAACACTGAAGCTTTCTTT.

The J gene is TRBJ1-2, the V gene TRBV5-1, with 9 bases matching TRBD1. Germline-derived CDR1 and CDR2 are SGHRS and YFSETQ. The CDR3 consists of 14 residues. Trimming took 4 bases from V and 7 from J; bases not matched to a gene: 8. The CDR3 nucleotides read TGCGCCAGCAGCACCACAGGGGGCTCAAGTGGCTACACCTTC. It translates to CASSTTGGSSGYTF. The whole variable domain, filled in from reference TRBV5-1 and TRBJ1-2, reads KAGVTQTPRYLIKTRGQQVTLSCSPISGHRSVSWYQQTPGQGLQFLFEYFSETQRNKGNFPGRFSGRQFSNSRSEMNVSTLELGDSALYLCASSTTGGSSGYTFGSGTRLTVV.

The chain joins TRBV5-1 to TRBJ2-7; 7 positions agree with TRBD1. The ends lost 4 bases at V and 4 bases at J; junction bases unmatched: 5. Germline CDR1 and CDR2: SGHRS and YFSETQ. The CDR3 spans 13 residues. In DNA form, the CDR3 reads TGCGCCAGCAGCGGGACGACAGGGTACGAGCAGTACTTC. Encoded protein: CASSGTTGYEQYF.

The chain links TRBV19 to TRBJ1-1, with TRBD1 matching over 9 bases. The CDR3 runs 15 residues. The V gene end was trimmed by 7 bases and the J gene end by 3 bases; junction bases not matched to a gene: 9. The germline gives CDR1 LNHDA, CDR2 SQIVND (reference sequence). The CDR3 bases are TGTGCCAGTACCCATGGGACAGGGAAGTACACTGAAGCTTTCTTT. Translation gives CASTHGTGKYTEAFF.

The genes are TRBV7-9 and TRBJ1-5, with D hard to call. V was trimmed by 0 bases and J by 5 bases, leaving 14 bases between them. The CDR3 totals 16 residues. The germline gives CDR1 SEHNR, CDR2 FQNEAQ (reference sequence). The CDR3 nucleotides are TGTGCCAGCAGCTTAGCGCATGGAGGTGAATATCAGCCCCAGCATTTT. Protein product: CASSLAHGGEYQPQHF.

The chain recombines TRBV5-1 with TRBJ2-3; the match to TRBD2 covers 8 bases. CDR1 is SGHRS, CDR2 YFSETQ, per germline. After removal of 5 bases from V and 1 base from J, the junction contained 15 bases not matched to a gene. The CDR3 loop spans 18 amino acids. The DNA for the CDR3 is TGCGCCAGCAGTCCCGGGACTAGAAATGTGAAAGGCACAGATACGCAGTATTTT. Its protein product is CASSPGTRNVKGTDTQYF.

The chain has TRBV28 and TRBJ2-3, with 10 bases matching TRBD2. The J segment lost 6 bases and the V segment lost 2 bases, leaving 8 bases of the junction unmatched. Germline V gene sequence: CDR1 MDHEN, CDR2 SYDVKM. The CDR3 length is 16 residues. CDR3 bases: TGTGCCAGCAGTTTAGACGCTAGCGGGAGCGGGGATACGCAGTATTTT. Translating gives CASSLDASGSGDTQYF.

V usage is TRBV2 and J usage is TRBJ2-1; the match to TRBD2 covers 13 bases. The CDR3 spans 16 residues. V shed 3 bases, J shed 4 bases, and the junction held 3 bases outside the gene matches. In germline, CDR1 is SNHLY, CDR2 FYNNEI. CDR3 in amino acids: CASSDGLAGDYNEQFF. In nucleotides, the CDR3 is TGTGCCAGCAGTGATGGACTAGCGGGGGATTACAATGAGCAGTTCTTC.

In its sample, this clone was seen once. The genes are TRBV27 and TRBJ2-4; 8 positions match TRBD2. V dropped 5 bases and J dropped 6; count of bases not matched to a gene: 12. The germline V gene encodes CDR1 MNHEY and CDR2 SMNVEV (reference sequence). The CDR3 spans 16 residues. The CDR3, as DNA: TGTGCCAGCAGTCCTCTCAGCGGGGGTACCATAAACATTCAGTACTTC. Translating gives CASSPLSGGTINIQYF.

This sequence joins TRBV9 and TRBJ2-2, with 7 bases fitting TRBD1. CDR1 and CDR2 (germline): SGDLS, YYNGEE. The trim removed 10 bases at V and 4 bases at J, leaving 10 bases unmatched. The CDR3 is made up of 14 amino acids. The CDR3 coding sequence is TGTGCCGCCTCCCAGGGGGTGAGCACCGGGGAGCTGTTTTTT. Translating it yields CAASQGVSTGELFF.

The chain has TRBV10-3 and TRBJ2-5, with 13 positions matching TRBD2. The germline CDR1 and CDR2 sequences are ENHRY and SYGVKD. The CDR3 contains 17 residues. The V segment lost 4 bases and the J segment 0 bases; nucleotides outside the gene matches: 5. The CDR3 reads CAISVKLAGGYQETQYF. Written as DNA, the CDR3 is TGTGCCATCAGTGTAAAACTAGCGGGAGGGTACCAAGAGACCCAGTACTTC.

This chain connects TRBV21-1 to TRBJ2-5; the table gives TRBD2 as D, unverified against the DNA. TRBV21-1 is a listed pseudogene. This CDR3 comprises 18 residues. The CDR3 nucleotides are TGTGCCAGCAGCGTTTGGGGACTAGCGGGGGGGCCGGGAGAGACCCAGTACTTC. It codes for CASSVWGLAGGPGETQYF.